This TCR beta chain was captured in a study of cytomegalovirus exposure and HLA in healthy donors. Whole-study results and caveats: 150 to 200 TCR beta chains were listed as cytomegalovirus-associated. Upon later analysis, TCR association rates were observed to vary by HLA locus, being highest for DRB1 and lowest for HLA-C.

PCR employed 60 Vbeta and 13 Jbeta primers. Method: immunoSEQ multiplex PCR; TCRdb's copy keeps in-frame clones and lacks some. Of about 120,000 clones in the sample, about 80% are singletons; the top ten hold about 29%. A remark on this clone: What it binds is unknown.

This CDR3 region has 15 residues. V was trimmed by 2 bases and J by 8 bases, leaving 19 bases between them. Germline V gives CDR1 GTSNPN, CDR2 SVGIG (reference sequence). The donors gave bone marrow, and they were healthy. This TCR derives from a man aged 60-69 years in good health and CMV-seropositive. Sequencing was done on a sample of PBMCs. This chain uses TRBV30 with TRBJ2-1, with D tentatively TRBD2 (5 bases). CDR3 region: CAWSLRGLRRDEQFF. As DNA, the CDR3 is TGTGCCTGGAGTCTCCGAGGGCTCCGACGAGATGAGCAGTTCTTC.